This entry concerns a single T cell receptor beta chain. The sample originates from a study of blood T cell repertoires in COVID-19. This CDR3 comprises 14 residues. Per the germline V gene, CDR1 is KGHDR and CDR2 is SFDVKD. The ends lost 6 bases at V and 4 bases at J; junction bases unmatched: 4. The table came from immunoSEQ multiplex PCR; TCRdb's copy has only in-frame clones and leaves some out. The sample includes tens of thousands of clones, under 95% seen only once; the top ten take 30% to 40%. This receptor was identified in a man aged 70-80 years with active COVID-19. The chain recombines TRBV24-1 with TRBJ2-3; 9 bases are a match to TRBD2. Sequences were obtained from peripheral blood. CDR3 sequence: CATSLAGNSDTQYF. The CDR3 nucleotides are TGTGCCACCAGTCTAGCGGGAAATTCAGATACGCAGTATTTT.